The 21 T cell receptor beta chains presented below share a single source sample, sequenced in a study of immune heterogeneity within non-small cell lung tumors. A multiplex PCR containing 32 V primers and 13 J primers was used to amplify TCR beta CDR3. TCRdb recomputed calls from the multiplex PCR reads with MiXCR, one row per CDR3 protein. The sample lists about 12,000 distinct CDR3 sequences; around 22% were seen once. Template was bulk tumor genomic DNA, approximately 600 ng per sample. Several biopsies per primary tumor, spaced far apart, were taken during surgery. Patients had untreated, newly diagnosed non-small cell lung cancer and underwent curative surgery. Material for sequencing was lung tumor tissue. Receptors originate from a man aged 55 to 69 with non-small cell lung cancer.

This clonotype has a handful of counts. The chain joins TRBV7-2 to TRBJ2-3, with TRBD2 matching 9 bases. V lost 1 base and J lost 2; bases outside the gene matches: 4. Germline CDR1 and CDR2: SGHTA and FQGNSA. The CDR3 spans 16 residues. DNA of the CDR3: TGTGCCAGCAGCTTAGATCCTAGCGGGATCACAGATACGCAGTATTTT. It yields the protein CASSLDPSGITDTQYF.

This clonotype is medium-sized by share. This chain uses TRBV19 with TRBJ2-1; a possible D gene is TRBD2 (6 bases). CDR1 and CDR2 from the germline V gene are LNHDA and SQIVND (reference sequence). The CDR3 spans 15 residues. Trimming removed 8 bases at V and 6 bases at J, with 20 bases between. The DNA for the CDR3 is TGTGCCAGTGCGCCTAGGGGCCGGGGAGGCAATGAGCAGTTCTTC. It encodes CASAPRGRGGNEQFF. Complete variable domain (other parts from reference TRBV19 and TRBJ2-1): DGGITQSPKYLFRKEGQNVTLSCEQNLNHDAMYWYRQDPGQGLRLIYYSQIVNDFQKGDIAEGYSVSREKKESFPLTVTSAQKNPTAFYLCASAPRGRGGNEQFFGPGTRLTVL.

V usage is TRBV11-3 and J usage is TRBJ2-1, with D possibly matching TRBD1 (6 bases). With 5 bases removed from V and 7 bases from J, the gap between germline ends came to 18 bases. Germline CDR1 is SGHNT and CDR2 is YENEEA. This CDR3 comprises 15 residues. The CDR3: CASSILQGVGNEQFF. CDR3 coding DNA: TGTGCCAGCAGCATACTACAGGGAGTTGGGAATGAGCAGTTCTTC.

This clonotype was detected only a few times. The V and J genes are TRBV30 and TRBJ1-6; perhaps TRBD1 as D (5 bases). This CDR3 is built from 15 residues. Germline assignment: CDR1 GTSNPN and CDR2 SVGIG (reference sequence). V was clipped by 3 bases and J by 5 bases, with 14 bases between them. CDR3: CAWSLKGMDNSPLHF. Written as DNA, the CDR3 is TGTGCCTGGAGCCTAAAGGGGATGGATAATTCACCCCTCCACTTT.

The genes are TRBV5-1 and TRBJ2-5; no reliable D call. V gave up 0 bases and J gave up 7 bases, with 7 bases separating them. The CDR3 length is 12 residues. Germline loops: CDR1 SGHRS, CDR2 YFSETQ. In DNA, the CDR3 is TGCGCCAGCAGCTTGGGAGATCCGACCCAGTACTTC. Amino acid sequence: CASSLGDPTQYF.

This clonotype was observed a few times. The chain's CDR3 is CASSPLYEVLNTEAFF. As DNA, the CDR3 is TGTGCCAGTAGTCCCCTTTACGAGGTTTTGAACACTGAAGCTTTCTTT. The chain uses TRBV19 and TRBJ1-1; D call uncertain. The V end lost 5 bases, the J end lost 0 bases, and 16 bases lay between the germline ends. Germline V gene data show CDR1 as LNHDA and CDR2 as SQIVND (reference sequence). This CDR3 has 16 amino acids.

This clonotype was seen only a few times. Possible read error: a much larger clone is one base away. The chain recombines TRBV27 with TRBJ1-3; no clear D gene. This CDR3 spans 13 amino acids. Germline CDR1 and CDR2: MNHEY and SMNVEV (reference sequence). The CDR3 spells CANSLRGLGTIYF. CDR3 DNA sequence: TGTGCCAACAGTTTACGCGGGCTAGGCACCATATATTTT.

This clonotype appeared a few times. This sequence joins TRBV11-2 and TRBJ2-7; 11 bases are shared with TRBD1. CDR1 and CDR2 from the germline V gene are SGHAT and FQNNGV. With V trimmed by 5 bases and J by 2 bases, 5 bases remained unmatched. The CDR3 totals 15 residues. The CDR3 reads CASSVGQGATYEQYF. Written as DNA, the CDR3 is TGTGCCAGCAGCGTCGGACAGGGGGCTACCTACGAGCAGTACTTC.

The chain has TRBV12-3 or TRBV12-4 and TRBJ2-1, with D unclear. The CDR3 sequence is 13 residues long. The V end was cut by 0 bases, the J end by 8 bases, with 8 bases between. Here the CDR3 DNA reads TGTGCCAGCAGTTTAGCTAGCTTCGATGAGCAGTTCTTC. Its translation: CASSLASFDEQFF.

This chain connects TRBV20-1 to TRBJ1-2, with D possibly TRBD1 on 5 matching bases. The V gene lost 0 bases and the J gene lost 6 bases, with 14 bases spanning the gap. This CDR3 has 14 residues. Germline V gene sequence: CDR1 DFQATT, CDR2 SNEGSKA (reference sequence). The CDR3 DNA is TGCAGTGCTAGAGATCCTAAGGGGTATCATGGCTACACCTTC. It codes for CSARDPKGYHGYTF.

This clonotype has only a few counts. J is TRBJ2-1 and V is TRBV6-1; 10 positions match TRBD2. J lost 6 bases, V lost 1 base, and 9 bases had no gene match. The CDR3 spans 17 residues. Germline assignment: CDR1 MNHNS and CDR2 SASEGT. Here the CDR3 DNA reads TGTGCCAGCAGTGAAGATGGAGCTAGCGGGAGCCGCAATGAGCAGTTCTTC. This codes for CASSEDGASGSRNEQFF.

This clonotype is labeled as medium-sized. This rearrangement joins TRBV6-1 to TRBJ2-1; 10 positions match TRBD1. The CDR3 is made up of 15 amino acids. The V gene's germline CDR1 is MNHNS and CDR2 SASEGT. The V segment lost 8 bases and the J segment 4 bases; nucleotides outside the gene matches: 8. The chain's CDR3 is CASGSGTGVYNEQFF. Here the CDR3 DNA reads TGTGCCAGCGGGAGCGGGACAGGGGTATACAATGAGCAGTTCTTC.

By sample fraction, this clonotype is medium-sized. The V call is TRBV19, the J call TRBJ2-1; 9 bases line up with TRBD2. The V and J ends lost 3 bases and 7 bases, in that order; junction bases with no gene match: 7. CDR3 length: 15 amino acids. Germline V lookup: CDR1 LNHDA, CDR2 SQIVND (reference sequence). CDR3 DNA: TGTGCCAGTAGTATCAGTAGCGGGAGCTCAAATGAGCAGTTCTTC. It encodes CASSISSGSSNEQFF.

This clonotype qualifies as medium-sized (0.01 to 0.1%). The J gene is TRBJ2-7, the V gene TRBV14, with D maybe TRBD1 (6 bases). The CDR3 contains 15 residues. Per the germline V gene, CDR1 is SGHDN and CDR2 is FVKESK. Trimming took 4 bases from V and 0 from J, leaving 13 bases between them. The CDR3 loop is CASSRRDMSSYEQYF. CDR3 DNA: TGTGCCAGCAGCCGCCGGGACATGAGCTCCTACGAGCAGTACTTC.

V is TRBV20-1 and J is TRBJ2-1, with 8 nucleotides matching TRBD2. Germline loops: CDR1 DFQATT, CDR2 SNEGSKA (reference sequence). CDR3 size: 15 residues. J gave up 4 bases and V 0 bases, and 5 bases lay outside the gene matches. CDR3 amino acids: CSARETSGRYNEQFF. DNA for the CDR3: TGCAGTGCTAGAGAAACTAGCGGCCGGTACAATGAGCAGTTCTTC.

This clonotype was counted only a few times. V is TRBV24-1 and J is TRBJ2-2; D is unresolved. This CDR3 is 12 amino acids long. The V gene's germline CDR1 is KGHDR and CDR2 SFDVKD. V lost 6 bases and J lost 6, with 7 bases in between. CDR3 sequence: CATSSGSGELFF. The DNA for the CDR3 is TGTGCCACCAGTTCTGGCTCCGGGGAGCTGTTTTTT.

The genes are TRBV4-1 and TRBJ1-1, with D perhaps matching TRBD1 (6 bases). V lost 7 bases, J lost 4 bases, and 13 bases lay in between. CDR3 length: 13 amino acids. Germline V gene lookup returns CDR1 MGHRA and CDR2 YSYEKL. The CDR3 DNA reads TGCGCCAGCAAAAGGACAGATCTCACTGAAGCTTTCTTT. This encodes CASKRTDLTEAFF.

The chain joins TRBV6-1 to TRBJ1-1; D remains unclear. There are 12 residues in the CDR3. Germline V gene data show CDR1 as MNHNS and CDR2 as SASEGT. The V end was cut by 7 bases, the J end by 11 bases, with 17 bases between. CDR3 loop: CASTNTARRAFF. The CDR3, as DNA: TGTGCCAGCACCAACACGGCGCGGCGGGCTTTCTTT.

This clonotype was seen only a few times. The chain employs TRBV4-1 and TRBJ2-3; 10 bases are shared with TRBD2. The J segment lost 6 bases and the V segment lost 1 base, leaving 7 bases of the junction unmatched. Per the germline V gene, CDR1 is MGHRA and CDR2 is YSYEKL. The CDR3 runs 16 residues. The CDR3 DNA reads TGCGCCAGCAGCCAAGTGCGAGCGGGAGGGTCGGATACGCAGTATTTT. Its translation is CASSQVRAGGSDTQYF.

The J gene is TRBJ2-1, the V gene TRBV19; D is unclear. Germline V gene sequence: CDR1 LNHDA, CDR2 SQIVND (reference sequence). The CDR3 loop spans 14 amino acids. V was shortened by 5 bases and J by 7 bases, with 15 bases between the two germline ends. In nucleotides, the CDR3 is TGTGCCAGTAGTTCCATGTCAGGAACGAATGAGCAGTTCTTC. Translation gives CASSSMSGTNEQFF.

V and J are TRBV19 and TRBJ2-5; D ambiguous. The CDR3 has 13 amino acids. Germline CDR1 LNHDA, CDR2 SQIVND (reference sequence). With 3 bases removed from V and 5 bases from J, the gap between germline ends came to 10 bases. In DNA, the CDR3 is TGTGCCAGTAGTATGTTCTTGGGCGAGACCCAGTACTTC. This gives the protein CASSMFLGETQYF.